Listed here is a single T cell receptor (beta chain). Its antigen is as yet unknown. The CDR3 covers 13 residues. Germline CDR1 reads LGHDT; CDR2 reads YNNKEL (reference sequence). This sample is drawn from a study of T cells expressing NK-cell markers. Study-level background: Seven donors tested HCMV-seropositive and one tested seronegative among the eight sequenced.

5'RACE template switching with UMIs produced the TCR beta cDNA. TCRdb reprocessed the 5' RACE reads and reports one entry per CDR3 protein, with no DNA. The table for this sample gives 350,000 to 400,000 distinct CDR3 sequences. Study-level results: For a handful of donors, the dominant NKG2C+ clonotypes made up about 1.0-8% of their CD8+ T cells. Evidence did not settle whether expanded NKG2C+ T cell clones targeted HCMV.

The chain carries TRBV3-1 and TRBJ2-3. The sequenced sample was blood T cells: a sorted CD56 or NKG2C T cell subset, CD4+ or CD8+ T cells, or bulk PBMC T cells (not recorded which). The receptor's source is a woman aged 50 to 65 in good health. The CDR3 sequence is CASSQDPTVTQYF.